Below, 7 T cell receptor beta chains from the same sample are listed, as sequenced in a study of T cell responses to AZD1222 COVID-19 vaccine. Sequencing was performed with immunoSEQ multiplex PCR; in TCRdb, only in-frame clones are kept and a portion is missing. The table has roughly 200,000 clones, 91% seen once; the top ten hold around 1.6%. The specimen was peripheral blood, collected 28 days after the second AZD1222 dose. These receptors all stem from an adult who received the AZD1222 COVID-19 vaccine.

For this clone: Other nucleotide sequences in the sample specify the same CDR3. The rearrangement links TRBV27 to TRBJ1-2, with 8 nucleotides matching TRBD1. Losses at the gene ends were 3 bases for V and 6 bases for J; bases not matched to a gene: 6. The germline CDR1 and CDR2 sequences are MNHEY and SMNVEV (reference sequence). CDR3 length equals 14 residues. The CDR3 loop is CASSLGRGQDGYTF. The CDR3 region has the DNA TGTGCCAGCAGTTTGGGCAGGGGGCAGGATGGCTACACCTTC.

The chain links TRBV5-1 to TRBJ1-5; D ambiguous. Germline CDR1 reads SGHRS; CDR2 reads YFSETQ. The CDR3 covers 13 residues. Trimming cost V 4 bases and J 5 bases, with 10 bases left between them. The CDR3 is CASSRLPDQPQHF. Here the CDR3 DNA reads TGCGCCAGCAGCCGGCTCCCTGATCAGCCCCAGCATTTT.

The V gene is TRBV19, the J gene TRBJ2-3; 7 bases map to TRBD2. With 11 bases clipped from V and 0 bases from J, the junction kept 11 bases outside the gene matches. The CDR3 loop spans 15 amino acids. Germline assignment: CDR1 LNHDA and CDR2 SQIVND (reference sequence). The chain's CDR3 is CASRGLAASTDTQYF. CDR3 sequence (DNA): TGTGCCTCCCGCGGGCTAGCGGCTAGCACAGATACGCAGTATTTT.

The chain employs TRBV27 and TRBJ2-5; TRBD1 agrees at 7 bases. The CDR3 spans 12 residues. With V trimmed by 6 bases and J by 7 bases, 5 bases remained unmatched. Germline V CDR1 and CDR2: MNHEY, SMNVEV (reference sequence). The CDR3 here is CASSARGLTQYF. CDR3 in DNA: TGTGCCAGCAGCGCCAGGGGGTTGACCCAGTACTTC.

V usage is TRBV24-1 and J usage is TRBJ2-3, with 7 nucleotides matching TRBD2. The germline CDR1 and CDR2 sequences are KGHDR and SFDVKD. The V and J ends lost 1 base and 3 bases, in that order; junction bases with no gene match: 6. This CDR3 spans 16 amino acids. The CDR3 DNA follows: TGTGCCACCAGTGATTTCGGAGGGGAGGGGACAGATACGCAGTATTTT. Translated, it gives CATSDFGGEGTDTQYF.

V is TRBV11-2 and J is TRBJ1-5, with 9 bases aligning to TRBD1. This CDR3 has 15 amino acids. Germline V CDR1 and CDR2: SGHAT, FQNNGV. V shed 1 base and J 7 bases; nucleotides not matched to a gene: 5. The CDR3 reads CASSLVVGQGQPQHF. The CDR3 region has the DNA TGTGCCAGCAGCTTAGTGGTGGGACAGGGACAGCCCCAGCATTTT.

There are a few counts of this clone. The rearrangement uses TRBV3-1 (or the pseudogene TRBV3-2) and TRBJ2-7, with 11 positions matching TRBD2. The CDR3 spans 14 residues. With V trimmed by 3 bases and J by 6 bases, 4 bases remained unmatched. In germline, CDR1 is LGHDT, CDR2 YNNKEL (reference sequence). The CDR3 bases are TGTGCCAGCAGCCATCTAGCGGGAGGTGTCGAGCAGTACTTC. This codes for CASSHLAGGVEQYF.